This T cell receptor beta chain was documented in a study of PD-1 blockade in classical Hodgkin lymphoma. Study at large: It was nivolumab at 3 mg/kg, given intravenously every 2 weeks, that patients received. General study findings and limits: Exclusion removed patients who began nivolumab under 1 year after ASCT. TCR diversity in CD4+, not CD8+, cells rose significantly by C4D1.

Measured with immunoSEQ multiplex PCR; TCRdb has only the in-frame clones, and not every one. The data hold tens of thousands of clones, with roughly 85% observed a single time. Time point given: cycle 4 day 1 (C4D1), after 6 weeks of nivolumab. After autologous stem cell transplantation all patients relapsed, and prior brentuximab vedotin exposure differed between cohorts. Progressive disease, partial response or complete response was each patient's best response. About this clone: What it recognizes is unknown.

This CDR3 is built from 14 residues. Trimming pared 5 bases from V and 4 bases from J, leaving 13 bases between. Germline V gene sequence: CDR1 SEHNR, CDR2 FQNEAQ (reference sequence). The specimen was peripheral blood mononuclear cells (PBMCs), collected before the fourth cycle of nivolumab. The sequence came from a human donor with classical Hodgkin lymphoma. This chain links TRBV7-9 with TRBJ2-3; D is unresolved. The CDR3 DNA is TGTGCCAGCAGCCCTGGGCCCATATCAGATACGCAGTATTTT. It codes for CASSPGPISDTQYF.